The sequence of this T cell receptor beta chain was determined in a study of Graves' ophthalmopathy and Graves' hyperthyroidism. Notes on the study in general: Ophthalmopathy was separated from stable hyperthyroidism by a 13-signature model with over 85% sensitivity and 65% to 82% specificity.

From germline, CDR1 is SEHNR and CDR2 FQNEAQ (reference sequence). The CDR3 spans 13 residues. V was shortened by 1 base and J by 8 bases, with 11 bases between the two germline ends. Being free of ophthalmopathy for 18 months of follow-up defined stable hyperthyroidism. TCR beta CDR3 regions were amplified from RNA transcripts. Investigators did first-round RT-PCR with HTBI primers, then second-round multiplex PCR. TCRdb reprocessed the multiplex PCR reads with MiXCR, giving one entry per CDR3 protein. Of over 500,000 distinct CDR3 sequences listed, over 20% are singletons. This clonotype came up many times. The target antigen is unknown.

The chain combines TRBV7-9 with TRBJ1-2; D is unclear. The specimen sequenced was peripheral blood. This TCR came from a woman between 18 and 29 years old with stable Graves' hyperthyroidism. Some clones in this sample may be carry-over from other donors' samples. CDR3 nucleotides: TGTGCCAGCAGCTTAGAAGGGCGCGGGGGCTACACCTTC. This codes for CASSLEGRGGYTF.